Below, 8 T cell receptor beta chains from the same sample are listed, as sequenced in a study of regulatory T cells in long-lasting Graves disease. The time point was: newly diagnosed GD, antithyroid drugs for less than 3 months. The TCR library was made from RNA that had been extracted from PBMCs in TRIzol. The authors built TCR beta libraries using iRepertoire HTBI primers and Arm-PCR of CDR3 regions. TCRdb ran MiXCR on the multiplex PCR reads and lists one entry per CDR3 protein. The sample records 360,000 or so distinct CDR3 sequences, about 16% being singletons. Another study also made use of these data, one on T cells in Graves' hyperthyroidism and ophthalmopathy.

Source: peripheral blood mononuclear cells (PBMCs), taken at new diagnosis, from a patient treated with antithyroid drugs. The receptors here all came from a woman between 18 and 29 years old with Graves disease.

The rearrangement links TRBV10-3 to TRBJ2-6, with 9 positions matching TRBD1. Unmatched junction bases numbered 8, after V lost 3 bases and J lost 2 bases. The CDR3 contains 18 residues. From germline, CDR1 is ENHRY and CDR2 SYGVKD. The CDR3 nucleotides are TGTGCCATCAGTGAACCGGGACAGGGTCTCGCTGGGGCCAACGTCCTGACTTTC. Protein product: CAISEPGQGLAGANVLTF.

This clonotype was detected a few times. V and J are TRBV20-1 and TRBJ2-7; TRBD1 matches 8 bases. The CDR3 runs 15 residues. Trimming cost V 3 bases and J 1 base; bases outside gene matches: 8. Germline assignment: CDR1 DFQATT and CDR2 SNEGSKA (reference sequence). CDR3 sequence (DNA): TGCAGTGCTAGCCACCTCCGGGACAGGTCCTACGAGCAGTACTTC. This gives the protein CSASHLRDRSYEQYF.

This clonotype was found a few times. The chain joins TRBV24-1 to TRBJ2-7, with D uncertain. This CDR3 comprises 14 residues. From germline, CDR1 is KGHDR and CDR2 SFDVKD. Trimming removed 3 bases at V and 3 bases at J, with 11 bases between. CDR3 coding DNA: TGTGCCACCAGTGATGCGGCTAGAGGCTACGAGCAGTACTTC. The encoded protein is CATSDAARGYEQYF.

In this sample, this clonotype turned up many times. The rearrangement links TRBV3-1 to TRBJ2-7; 14 bases line up with TRBD2. The V and J ends lost 8 bases and 3 bases, in that order; junction bases with no gene match: 0. This CDR3 region has 13 residues. From germline, CDR1 is LGHDT and CDR2 YNNKEL (reference sequence). CDR3 sequence reads: CASGTSGGYEQYF. CDR3 sequence (DNA): TGTGCCAGCGGGACTAGCGGGGGCTACGAGCAGTACTTC.

There are many counts of this clonotype. The DNA of the CDR3 is TGTGCCAGCAGTGAAAATTCCGGGGGGGGGACCCAGTACTTC. As protein: CASSENSGGGTQYF. The V call is TRBV6-1, the J call TRBJ2-5; 8 nucleotides line up with TRBD2. J gave up 7 bases and V 2 bases, and 6 bases lay outside the gene matches. Germline loops: CDR1 MNHNS, CDR2 SASEGT. The length of the CDR3 is 14 residues.

In this sample, this clonotype turned up many times. The chain recombines TRBV11-2 with TRBJ2-7; D is uncertain. The CDR3 length is 12 residues. V lost 2 bases, J lost 6 bases, and 8 bases lay in between. Germline V lookup: CDR1 SGHAT, CDR2 FQNNGV. The CDR3 sequence: CASSLRFLEQYF. The CDR3 DNA follows: TGTGCCAGCAGCTTAAGGTTTCTCGAGCAGTACTTC.

This clonotype was recorded many times. This chain connects TRBV6-1 to TRBJ2-3; 8 bases line up with TRBD1. CDR3 length: 14 amino acids. V trimming: 3 bases; J trimming: 6 bases; junction bases outside the gene matches: 5. Germline CDR1 is MNHNS and CDR2 is SASEGT. CDR3 loop: CASSDRGHQDTQYF. The DNA for the CDR3 is TGTGCCAGCAGTGACAGGGGGCATCAGGATACGCAGTATTTT.

The rearrangement links TRBV3-1 to TRBJ2-3, with 9 positions matching TRBD2. TRBJ2-1 explains the end of the DNA better; the J call may be wrong. The CDR3 totals 15 residues. Germline V gene sequence: CDR1 LGHDT, CDR2 YNNKEL (reference sequence). This chain's CDR3 is CASSRQLAGTGEQFF. The CDR3 bases are TGTGCCAGCAGCCGCCAACTAGCGGGTACAGGGGAGCAGTTCTTC.